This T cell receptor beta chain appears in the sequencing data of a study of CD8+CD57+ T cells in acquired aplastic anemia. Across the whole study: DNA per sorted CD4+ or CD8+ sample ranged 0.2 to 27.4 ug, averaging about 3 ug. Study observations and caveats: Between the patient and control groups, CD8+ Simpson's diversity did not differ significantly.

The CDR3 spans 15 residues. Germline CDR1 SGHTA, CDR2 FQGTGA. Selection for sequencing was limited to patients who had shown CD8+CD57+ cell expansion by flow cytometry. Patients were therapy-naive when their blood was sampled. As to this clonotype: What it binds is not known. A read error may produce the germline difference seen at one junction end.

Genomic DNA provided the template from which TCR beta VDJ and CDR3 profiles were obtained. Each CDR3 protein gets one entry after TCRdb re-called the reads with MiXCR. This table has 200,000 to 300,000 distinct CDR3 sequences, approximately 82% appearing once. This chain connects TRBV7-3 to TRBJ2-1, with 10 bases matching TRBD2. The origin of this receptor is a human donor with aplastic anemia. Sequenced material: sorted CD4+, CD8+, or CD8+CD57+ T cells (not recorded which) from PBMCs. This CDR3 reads CASSLTSGTYTEQFF. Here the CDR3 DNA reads TGTGCCAGCAGCCTTACTAGCGGGACCTACACTGAGCAGTTCTTC.